This TCR beta chain was found in a study of CXCR3-negative and CXCR3-positive naive CD8 T cells. Study-wide context: Sequencing yielded 120 million to 150 million TRB reads, roughly 1.5 +/- 0.3 million per library. Findings and caveats of the study: The study found comparably high diversity in both naive subsets and much lower diversity in memory CD8+ cells.

Researchers reported sorting every CD8+ T cell subset in triplicate, roughly 300,000 cells per sort. Regarding this clonotype: Antigen unknown.

Libraries of TRB cDNA were made by 5' RACE and carried UMIs. No DNA is given; TCRdb re-called the 5' RACE reads and lists each CDR3 protein once. The sample has over 80,000 distinct CDR3 sequences; the top ten hold 1.6%. Per the germline V gene, CDR1 is MDHEN and CDR2 is SYDVKM. The CDR3 sequence is 14 residues long. This clonotype was obtained from a human donor in good health. Some clones in this sample may be carry-over from other donors' samples. What was sequenced was naive CXCR3- CD8+ T cells from blood. Noted subset: CD45RO-CCR7+CD27+CD95- naive CD8+ T cells lacking CXCR3 (TNR3-). The chain joins TRBV28 to TRBJ2-5; TCRdb outputs TRBD1, but without DNA this stays unchecked. The CDR3 is CASSLGTGWDEQFF.